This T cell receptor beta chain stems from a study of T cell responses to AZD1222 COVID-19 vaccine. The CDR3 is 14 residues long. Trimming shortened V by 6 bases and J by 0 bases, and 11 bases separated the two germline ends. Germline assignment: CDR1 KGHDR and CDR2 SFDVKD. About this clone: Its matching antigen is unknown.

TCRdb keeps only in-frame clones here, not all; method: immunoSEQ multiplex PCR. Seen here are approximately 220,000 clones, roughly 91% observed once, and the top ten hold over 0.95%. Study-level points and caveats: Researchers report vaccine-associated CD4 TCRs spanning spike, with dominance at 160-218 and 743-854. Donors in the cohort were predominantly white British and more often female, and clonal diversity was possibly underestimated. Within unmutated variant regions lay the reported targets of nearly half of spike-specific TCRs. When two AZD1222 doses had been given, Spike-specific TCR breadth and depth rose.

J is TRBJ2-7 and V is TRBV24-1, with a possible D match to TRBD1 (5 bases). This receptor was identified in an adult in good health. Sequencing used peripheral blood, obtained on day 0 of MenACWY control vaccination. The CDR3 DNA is TGTGCCACCAGTCGAACAGGAGCCTCCTACGAGCAGTACTTC. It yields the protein CATSRTGASYEQYF.